This T cell receptor (beta chain) was profiled in a study of shared clonotypes between healthy human individuals. Evenly divided among several immunoSEQ plates was the genomic DNA of each subset. Assay used: immunoSEQ multiplex PCR; TCRdb lists only in-frame clones, some missing. Seen here are approximately 2.4 million clones, roughly 95% observed once, and the top ten hold approximately 0.13%. Study-level findings and limits: Rarefaction analysis demonstrated incomplete sorted-subset sequencing notwithstanding large depth.

CDR1 is SEHNR and CDR2 is FQNEAQ in the germline V gene (reference sequence). The CDR3 extends over 16 amino acids. The ends were cut back, 5 bases at V and 5 bases at J, with 19 bases in the middle. Note on this clone: Antigen: not known.

The chain carries TRBV7-9 and TRBJ2-1; a possible D gene is TRBD2 (6 bases). The sample consisted of naive CD4+ T cells sorted from blood. Stated subset: CD45RA+ positively selected. This clonotype was obtained from a young man in good health. For the CDR3, the DNA is TGTGCCAGCAGCAAATCCGGCTTACCGGGAGACAATGAGCAGTTCTTC. Translation: CASSKSGLPGDNEQFF. Filled out from reference TRBV7-9 and TRBJ2-1, the complete variable domain reads DTGVSQNPRHKITKRGQNVTFRCDPISEHNRLYWYRQTLGQGPEFLTYFQNEAQLEKSRLLSDRFSAERPKGSFSTLEIQRTEQGDSAMYLCASSKSGLPGDNEQFFGPGTRLTVL.